Shown below are 12 T cell receptor beta chains from a single sample sequenced in a study of lymphopenia after photon versus proton radiotherapy. The repertoire was sequenced with immunoSEQ multiplex PCR; TCRdb's copy has only in-frame clones and lacks some. Of 150,000 to 200,000 clones in the sample, approximately 91% were seen once. The sequences come from peripheral blood, collected from a patient treated with photon-based radiotherapy. The receptor source for this set is a man over 45 with gastric cancer.

The rearrangement uses TRBV10-3 and TRBJ2-7, with 10 nucleotides matching TRBD2. Germline CDR1 ENHRY, CDR2 SYGVKD. J was trimmed by 2 bases and V by 2 bases; bases with no gene match: 3. The CDR3 has 15 residues. CDR3 amino acids: CAISEGLAATYEQYF. The CDR3 DNA sequence: TGTGCCATCAGTGAGGGACTAGCGGCGACCTACGAGCAGTACTTC.

This clone was found once. The gene calls are TRBV5-8 and TRBJ1-5, with no clear D. Looked up from germline, CDR1 is SGHTS and CDR2 is YDEGEE. The V end was cut by 1 base, the J end by 0 bases, with 11 bases between. CDR3 length: 16 residues. The CDR3: CASSLKGDYSNQPQHF. CDR3 bases: TGTGCCAGCAGCTTGAAGGGTGATTATAGCAATCAGCCCCAGCATTTT.

The chain uses TRBV9 and TRBJ1-2; D is unclear. Germline V CDR1 and CDR2: SGDLS, YYNGEE. Trimming took 3 bases from V and 1 from J, leaving 1 base between them. This CDR3 region has 11 residues. In DNA, the CDR3 is TGTGCCAGCAGCGATAACTATGGCTACACCTTC. Amino acids: CASSDNYGYTF.

This clone was seen just once. Here the CDR3 reads CSVFGATEAFF. DNA for the CDR3: TGCAGCGTTTTCGGGGCGACTGAAGCTTTCTTT. This chain joins TRBV29-1 and TRBJ1-1; the D gene is possibly TRBD1 (5 bases). V was clipped by 5 bases and J by 5 bases, with 9 bases between them. Germline V CDR1 and CDR2: SQVTM, ANQGSEA. This CDR3 comprises 11 residues.

This chain links TRBV6-5 with TRBJ2-2; D gene unclear. The V gene's germline CDR1 is MNHEY and CDR2 SVGAGI. The CDR3 extends over 12 amino acids. The ends were cut back, 5 bases at V and 2 bases at J, with 3 bases in the middle. CDR3 protein: CASSRNTGELFF. In nucleotides, the CDR3 is TGTGCCAGCAGTCGAAACACCGGGGAGCTGTTTTTT.

The CDR3 sequence: CSIRTINTEAFF. The CDR3 nucleotides read TGCAGCATCCGGACAATTAACACTGAAGCTTTCTTT. The chain recombines TRBV29-1 with TRBJ1-1; maybe TRBD1 (5 bases). The germline V gene has CDR1 SQVTM and CDR2 ANQGSEA. The ends were cut back, 8 bases at V and 2 bases at J, with 12 bases in the middle. CDR3 length: 12 amino acids. Full variable domain (missing parts from reference TRBV29-1 and TRBJ1-1): SAVISQKPSRDICQRGTSLTIQCQVDSQVTMMFWYRQQPGQSLTLIATANQGSEATYESGFVIDKFPISRPNLTFSTLTVSNMSPEDSSIYLCSIRTINTEAFFGQGTRLTVV.

The V and J genes are TRBV6-1 and TRBJ2-1; D unresolved. Looked up from germline, CDR1 is MNHNS and CDR2 is SASEGT. V was clipped by 5 bases and J by 2 bases, with 10 bases between them. CDR3 length: 14 residues. The CDR3 DNA sequence: TGTGCCAGCAGTCTGACGACTGCCTACAATGAGCAGTTCTTC. Protein product: CASSLTTAYNEQFF.

V usage is TRBV19 and J usage is TRBJ2-2; D perhaps matches TRBD1 (5 bases). Germline V gene data show CDR1 as LNHDA and CDR2 as SQIVND (reference sequence). With 5 bases removed from V and 5 bases from J, the gap between germline ends came to 9 bases. The CDR3 runs 13 residues. The CDR3 bases are TGTGCCAGTAGTCCCCAGGGAACCGGGGAGCTGTTTTTT. Protein sequence: CASSPQGTGELFF.

The V gene is TRBV5-1, the J gene TRBJ2-5, with 7 positions matching TRBD2. CDR1 and CDR2 (germline): SGHRS, YFSETQ. This CDR3 spans 15 amino acids. Trimming cost V 2 bases and J 5 bases; bases outside gene matches: 9. CDR3 bases: TGCGCCAGCAGCTTTGTAACGGGAGGTTTGGAGACCCAGTACTTC. Protein: CASSFVTGGLETQYF.

The V gene is TRBV4-1, the J gene TRBJ1-1, with 8 bases identical to TRBD1. The V and J ends lost 4 bases and 2 bases, in that order; junction bases with no gene match: 6. Germline CDR1 MGHRA, CDR2 YSYEKL. This CDR3 spans 15 amino acids. The CDR3 nucleotides read TGCGCCAGCAGCCCAAGGACAGGGTCTAACACTGAAGCTTTCTTT. Its translation: CASSPRTGSNTEAFF.

The chain uses TRBV7-2 and TRBJ1-5; 10 positions match TRBD1. The germline CDR1 and CDR2 sequences are SGHTA and FQGNSA. Trimming removed 5 bases from V and 2 bases from J; junction bases left unmatched: 9. The CDR3 totals 17 residues. DNA for the CDR3: TGTGCCAGCAGCACCGGGACAGGGGCCGCACGCAATCAGCCCCAGCATTTT. It specifies CASSTGTGAARNQPQHF.

The chain has TRBV19 and TRBJ2-3, with D maybe TRBD2 (5 bases). The CDR3 spans 13 residues. The germline gives CDR1 LNHDA, CDR2 SQIVND (reference sequence). Between the trimmed V and J ends, which lost 3 bases and 6 bases, there was a span of 10 bases. The CDR3 DNA sequence: TGTGCCAGTAGTATTCGGACTGGGGATACGCAGTATTTT. Its protein product is CASSIRTGDTQYF.